The text below deals with one T cell receptor beta chain. The sample is drawn from a study of blood T cell repertoires in COVID-19. Overall study: Sources were T cells, B-cell-depleted T cells, or PBMCs; the material itself was cDNA or gDNA.

There are 17 residues in the CDR3. V shed 1 base and J shed 1 base, with 16 bases lying between them. Germline V CDR1 and CDR2: LNHNV, YYDKDF (reference sequence). Methods used by the authors: Amplifying reference gene primers gave estimates of nucleated cell counts. The assay was immunoSEQ multiplex PCR, and TCRdb's table has in-frame clones only and misses some. The V and J calls and the clone size are those of that table, but D and trimming were determined from the DNA. The sample has about 40,000 clones; 70% to 90% are singletons. The chain combines TRBV15 with TRBJ2-5; maybe TRBD1 (5 bases). Sequencing input: peripheral blood. The origin of this receptor is a man aged 50-60 years in a cohort sampled during active COVID-19. The CDR3 DNA reads TGTGCCACCAGCAGAGGCCTCGAGACAGAGGTCCAAGAGACCCAGTACTTC. Translating gives CATSRGLETEVQETQYF.